This T cell receptor beta chain came from a study of T cells in Graves' hyperthyroidism and ophthalmopathy (dated by TCRdb to between 2017 and 2020). Notes on the research overall: A discovery cohort of around 98 patients, approximately 45 with Graves' ophthalmopathy and more than 55 with stable Graves' hyperthyroidism, was used to find distinguishing TCR V-J signatures. Whether ophthalmopathy could be predicted prospectively was tested in an independent validation cohort made up of 18 hyperthyroidism patients plus 17 patients who later progressed to ophthalmopathy. For training and testing, the 80 to 100 patients in the discovery cohort were randomly divided in a 7:3 ratio. In several Graves' hyperthyroidism patients, the study also compared T-cell repertoires from thyroid tissue with T-cell repertoires from blood. Following sampling, methimazole starting at 30 mg daily was given to hyperthyroidism patients, and high-dose intravenous methylprednisolone was given to ophthalmopathy patients. According to the paper, TCR Vbeta CDR3 sequencing was carried out on about 140 peripheral blood samples, which came from 40 to 45 ophthalmopathy, 80 or so hyperthyroidism and about 17 progressor patients. Overall results and qualifications from the work: Blood samples also contained most of the expanded thyroid clonotypes (frequency above 0.001), which suggests that blood repertoires may reflect thyroid immune responses. No statistical method was used to set the sample size in advance, and investigators knew the group allocation. In validation, progression to ophthalmopathy was predicted by the model with around 70% sensitivity and 72.22% specificity, a median of approximately 6.5 months before onset. In cross-validation, a model built on a 13 V-J signature told ophthalmopathy apart from stable hyperthyroidism with 85% to 90% sensitivity and about 81% specificity, and in testing the same model reached 80%/75%.

As regards this clonotype: The antigen this receptor binds is unknown. Base qualities are not at hand, and no much larger clone is one base apart.

As encoded in the germline V gene (reference sequence), CDR1 is LNHNV while CDR2 is YYDKDF. Including the terminal cysteine and phenylalanine, the CDR3 comprises 15 residues. Just the 45-base CDR3 DNA is kept, in frame starting at base 1. Trimming accounts for 0 bases at V and 9 bases at J, while the number of junction bases matched to no gene is 4. A patient counted as having stable Graves' hyperthyroidism if no progression to ophthalmopathy occurred over 18 months of follow-up. Hyperthyroidism patients were newly diagnosed, had a disease duration of under 2 months, and were aged 18 to 65 years. Exclusion was applied to patients with uncontrolled infections, other autoimmune diseases, pregnancy or lactation. Diagnoses were based on clinical symptoms, serum thyroxine and TRAb, thyroid ultrasound and orbital computed tomography. Total RNA was extracted using Trizol reagent, and RNA quality was assessed on an Agilent 2100 Bioanalyzer.

Amplification of TCR beta CDR3 regions was carried out from RNA transcripts. The TCR CDR3 was subjected to a first round of RT-PCR using the HTBI primer set and the Qiagen OneStep RT-PCR kit. Libraries were constructed in a second round of multiplex PCR, after which size selection and purification were performed. Libraries were sequenced paired-end with 100 bp reads on an Illumina HiSeq2000. On the authors' methods: Raw data were processed with SOAPnuke, discarding reads with adapters, uncalled bases, mean Phred below 15, or no exact constant-primer or identifier match. COPE v1.2.5 was used to merge the high-quality paired reads, and each unique nucleotide sequence was defined as a clonotype. Clonotypes were aligned to IMGT TRBV, TRBD and TRBJ reference segments using MiTCR v1.1. Only V-J combinations with frequency above 0.0001, covering roughly 99% of repertoires, were analysed. A TCS score was defined as the ratio between F50 (clonal expansion) and ExV (chaos), using BLOSUM62-based TCRdist between CDR3 peptides within each V-J. Welch's t-statistics and random forest reduced roughly 540 V-J features to under 15, which were used in a naive Bayes classifier (R e1071). TCRdb trimmed the raw reads at Q25, called clones with MiXCR and kept productive beta chains. Rows are unified per CDR3 protein, each entry keeping the most common DNA and genes. The V and J calls come from TCRdb's annotation, not from the publication. In this sample the table shows hundreds of thousands of distinct CDR3 sequences, 46% of which occur a single time. Roughly 8.2% of the sample is in the top ten clones.

The sequence joins TRBV15 to TRBJ1-6; 8 of the junction bases match TRBD1. This receptor was identified in a young woman with Graves' hyperthyroidism. Donor details come from another sample of the same person, matched by shared clones. Sequenced: peripheral blood or thyroid tissue (not recorded which). The CDR3 region has the sequence CATSRDGQGPSPLHF. The DNA reads TGTGCCACCAGCAGAGATGGACAGGGACCTTCACCCCTCCACTTT.